Included here is one TCR beta chain sequence, with context. TCRdb re-called the 5' RACE reads and gives one entry per CDR3 protein, without DNA. This repertoire includes tens of thousands of distinct CDR3 sequences. The data are from a study of monozygotic twins with inflammatory bowel disease. The specimen was blood. The clonotype was recovered from a human donor with ulcerative colitis or Crohn's disease, or a healthy co-twin of an affected twin (not recorded which).

The CDR3 sequence: CASSLPDGAGEAFF. The chain combines TRBV6-1 with TRBJ1-1. Germline V CDR1 and CDR2: MNHNS, SASEGT. This CDR3 has 14 amino acids.